This entry concerns a single T cell receptor beta chain. The entry originates in a study of blood T cell repertoires in COVID-19. Study-level information: Italy, Spain and the United States were the sources of the convalescent and acute COVID-19 samples. T cells, B-cell-depleted T cells, or PBMCs supplied cDNA or gDNA.

Source study methods: The authors estimated nucleated cell counts from reference gene primer amplification. Repertoires were generated with immunoSEQ multiplex PCR, while TCRdb's copy carries only in-frame clones and drops some. The DNA gave D and trimming, while V, J and clone size come from that table. Of roughly 78,000 clones listed, about 89% are singletons. The CDR3 is 13 amino acids. Trimming stripped 7 bases from V and 7 bases from J, with 13 bases between. Looked up from germline, CDR1 is SNHLY and CDR2 is FYNNEI. V usage is TRBV2 and J usage is TRBJ2-2, with D tentatively TRBD1 (6 bases). The sample taken for sequencing was peripheral blood. This TCR derives from an older woman with acute or convalescent COVID-19. The CDR3 spells CASTGVGNGELFF. CDR3 DNA: TGTGCCAGCACAGGGGTGGGGAACGGGGAGCTGTTTTTT.